This T cell receptor beta chain was observed in a study of cytomegalovirus exposure and HLA in healthy donors. Whole-study findings and limits: Prediction of most subjects' HLA-A and HLA-B alleles by TCR beta sequences was reportedly accurate. Further analysis was carried out later, and it showed several of the most significant clusters appearing linked to common viral pathogens. Most TCR beta V segments were productive about 87% or about 30% of the time in an earlier analysis.

Worth noting for this clone: Antigen specificity is unknown.

V lost 7 bases, J lost 6 bases, and 3 bases stayed unmatched. Germline V CDR1 and CDR2: LNHDA, SQIVND (reference sequence). The CDR3 loop spans 13 amino acids. In the PCR, 60 Vbeta and 13 Jbeta primers were used. Sequencing used immunoSEQ multiplex PCR; TCRdb keeps in-frame clones, though not all of them. This sample's table reports about 78,000 clones. The chain couples TRBV19 to TRBJ1-5, with 10 bases aligning to TRBD1. The clonotype originates from a female donor in good health and CMV-seropositive. The sequenced sample consisted of PBMCs. This CDR3 is CASKGTGVQPQHF. The CDR3 bases are TGTGCCAGTAAGGGGACAGGGGTTCAGCCCCAGCATTTT.